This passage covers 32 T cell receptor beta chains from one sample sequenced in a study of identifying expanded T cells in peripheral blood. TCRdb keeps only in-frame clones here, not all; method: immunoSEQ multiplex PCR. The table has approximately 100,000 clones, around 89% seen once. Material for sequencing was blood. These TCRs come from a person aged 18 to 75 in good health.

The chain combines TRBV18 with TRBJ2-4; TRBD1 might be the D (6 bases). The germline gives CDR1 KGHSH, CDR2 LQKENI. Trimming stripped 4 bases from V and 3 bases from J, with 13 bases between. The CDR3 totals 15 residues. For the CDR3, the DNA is TGTGCCAGCTCACAGGGGGTCGGTGACAAAAACATTCAGTACTTC. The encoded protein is CASSQGVGDKNIQYF.

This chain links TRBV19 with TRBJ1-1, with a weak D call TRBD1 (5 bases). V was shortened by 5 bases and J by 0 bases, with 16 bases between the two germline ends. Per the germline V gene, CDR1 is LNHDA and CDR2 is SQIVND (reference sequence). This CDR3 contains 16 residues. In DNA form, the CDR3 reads TGTGCCAGTAGTGTCCGGACGGGGGGTATGAACACTGAAGCTTTCTTT. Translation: CASSVRTGGMNTEAFF. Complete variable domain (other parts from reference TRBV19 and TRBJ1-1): DGGITQSPKYLFRKEGQNVTLSCEQNLNHDAMYWYRQDPGQGLRLIYYSQIVNDFQKGDIAEGYSVSREKKESFPLTVTSAQKNPTAFYLCASSVRTGGMNTEAFFGQGTRLTVV.

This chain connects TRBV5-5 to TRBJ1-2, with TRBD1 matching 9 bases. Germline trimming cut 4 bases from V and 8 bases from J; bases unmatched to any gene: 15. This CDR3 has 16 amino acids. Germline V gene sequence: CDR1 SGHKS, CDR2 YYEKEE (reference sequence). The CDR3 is CASSVPGQGFIRGYTF. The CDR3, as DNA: TGTGCCAGCAGCGTCCCGGGACAGGGATTTATTAGGGGCTACACCTTC.

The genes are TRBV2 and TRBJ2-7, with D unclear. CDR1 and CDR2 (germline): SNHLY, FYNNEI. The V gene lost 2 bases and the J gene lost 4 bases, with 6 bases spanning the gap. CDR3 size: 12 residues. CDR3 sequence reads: CASSEQVYEQYF. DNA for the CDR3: TGTGCCAGCAGTGAACAGGTATACGAGCAGTACTTC.

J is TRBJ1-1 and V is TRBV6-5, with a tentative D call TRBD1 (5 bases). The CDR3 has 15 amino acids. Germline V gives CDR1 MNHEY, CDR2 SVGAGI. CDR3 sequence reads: CATKGQGVMNTEAFF. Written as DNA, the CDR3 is TGTGCTACTAAAGGCCAAGGGGTCATGAACACTGAAGCTTTCTTT.

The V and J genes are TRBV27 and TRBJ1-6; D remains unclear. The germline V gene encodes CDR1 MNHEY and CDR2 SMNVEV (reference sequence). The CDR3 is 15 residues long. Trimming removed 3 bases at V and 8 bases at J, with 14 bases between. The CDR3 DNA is TGTGCCAGCAGTTTGGCCCAACGCGGGTATTCACCCCTCCACTTT. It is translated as CASSLAQRGYSPLHF.

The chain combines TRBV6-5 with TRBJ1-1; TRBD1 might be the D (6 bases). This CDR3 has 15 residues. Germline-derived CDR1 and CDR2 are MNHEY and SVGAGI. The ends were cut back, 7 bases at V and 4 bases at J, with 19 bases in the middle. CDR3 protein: CASTLRGSRVTEAFF. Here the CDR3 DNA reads TGTGCCAGCACCCTAAGGGGGTCGCGAGTCACTGAAGCTTTCTTT.

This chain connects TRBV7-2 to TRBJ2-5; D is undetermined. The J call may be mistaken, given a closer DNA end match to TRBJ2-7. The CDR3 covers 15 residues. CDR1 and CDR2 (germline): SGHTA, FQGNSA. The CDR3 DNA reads TGTGCCAGCAGCTTAAGGGCCAGGAGCTCCTACGAGCAGTACTTC. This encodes CASSLRARSSYEQYF.

The CDR3 region is CASSVLTVGSPLHF. CDR3 DNA: TGTGCCAGCAGTGTCCTGACAGTAGGATCACCCCTCCACTTT. The chain combines TRBV6-5 with TRBJ1-6; D might be TRBD1 (5 bases). In germline, CDR1 is MNHEY, CDR2 SVGAGI. With 5 bases removed from V and 10 bases from J, the gap between germline ends came to 15 bases. The CDR3 sequence is 14 residues long.

DNA of the CDR3: TGTGCCAGCAGCTTAGAAGGGAGGAGCGCGGGGGGGCCTTATTCGCCCGAGCAGTACTTC. Protein: CASSLEGRSAGGPYSPEQYF. V is TRBV7-6 and J is TRBJ2-7; 9 nucleotides align to TRBD2. The trim removed 1 base at V and 6 bases at J, leaving 22 bases unmatched. Germline V CDR1 and CDR2: SGHVS, FNYEAQ. CDR3 length equals 20 residues. Drawing the rest from reference TRBV7-6 and TRBJ2-7, the complete variable domain is GAGVSQSPRYKVTKRGQDVALRCDPISGHVSLYWYRQALGQGPEFLTYFNYEAQQDKSGLPNDRFSAERPEGSISTLTIQRTEQRDSAMYRCASSLEGRSAGGPYSPEQYFGPGTRLTVT.

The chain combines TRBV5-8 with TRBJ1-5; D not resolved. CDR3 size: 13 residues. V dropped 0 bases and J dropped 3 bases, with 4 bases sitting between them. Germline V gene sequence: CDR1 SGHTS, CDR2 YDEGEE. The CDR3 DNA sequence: TGTGCCAGCAGCTTGGCGTTCAATCAGCCCCAGCATTTT. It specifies CASSLAFNQPQHF. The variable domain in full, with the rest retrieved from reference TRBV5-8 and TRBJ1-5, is EAGVTQSPTHLIKTRGQQATLRCSPISGHTSVYWYQQALGLGLQFLLWYDEGEERNRGNFPPRFSGRQFPNYSSELNVNALELEDSALYLCASSLAFNQPQHFGDGTRLSIL.

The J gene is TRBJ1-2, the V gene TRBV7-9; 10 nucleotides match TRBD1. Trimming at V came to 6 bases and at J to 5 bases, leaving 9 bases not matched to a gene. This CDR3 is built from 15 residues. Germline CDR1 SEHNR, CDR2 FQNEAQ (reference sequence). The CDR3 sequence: CASSSPTGGRYGYTF. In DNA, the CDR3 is TGTGCCAGCAGTTCCCCGACAGGGGGCCGGTATGGCTACACCTTC.

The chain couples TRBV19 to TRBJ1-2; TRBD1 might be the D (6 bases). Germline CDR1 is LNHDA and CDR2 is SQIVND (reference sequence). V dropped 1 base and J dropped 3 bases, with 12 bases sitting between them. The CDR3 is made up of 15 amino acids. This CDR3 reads CASSIVGGPDYGYTF. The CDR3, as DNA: TGTGCCAGTAGTATAGTCGGGGGGCCAGACTATGGCTACACCTTC.

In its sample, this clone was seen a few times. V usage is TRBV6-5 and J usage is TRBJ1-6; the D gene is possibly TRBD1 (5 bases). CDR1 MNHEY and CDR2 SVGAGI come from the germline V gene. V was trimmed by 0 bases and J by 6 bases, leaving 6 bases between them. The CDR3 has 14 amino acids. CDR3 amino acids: CASSYSQGNSPLHF. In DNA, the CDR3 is TGTGCCAGCAGTTACTCCCAGGGTAATTCACCCCTCCACTTT.

The CDR3, as DNA: TGTGCCATCAGTGAGGCGACAGTTAGGAATCAGCCCCAGCATTTT. Protein: CAISEATVRNQPQHF. The chain uses TRBV10-3 and TRBJ1-5; maybe TRBD1 (5 bases). This CDR3 is 15 amino acids long. Germline V lookup: CDR1 ENHRY, CDR2 SYGVKD. V was clipped by 2 bases and J by 4 bases, with 12 bases between them.

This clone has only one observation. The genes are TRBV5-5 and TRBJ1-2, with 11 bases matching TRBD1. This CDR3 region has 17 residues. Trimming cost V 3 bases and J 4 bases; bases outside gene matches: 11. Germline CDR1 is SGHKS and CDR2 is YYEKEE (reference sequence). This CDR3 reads CASSSNHPGQGAYGYTF. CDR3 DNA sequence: TGTGCCAGCAGCTCTAACCACCCCGGACAGGGGGCCTATGGCTACACCTTC.

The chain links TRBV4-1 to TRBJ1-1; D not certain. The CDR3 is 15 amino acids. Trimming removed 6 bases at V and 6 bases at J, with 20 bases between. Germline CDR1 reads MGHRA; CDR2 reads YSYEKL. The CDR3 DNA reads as TGCGCCAGCAGGGCCTTGCTTGGAGTGGCGCCTGAAGCTTTCTTT. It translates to CASRALLGVAPEAFF.

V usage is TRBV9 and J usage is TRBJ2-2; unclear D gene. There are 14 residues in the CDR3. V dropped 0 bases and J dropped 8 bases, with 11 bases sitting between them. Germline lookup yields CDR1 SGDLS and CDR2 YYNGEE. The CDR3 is CASSVDPTPGELFF. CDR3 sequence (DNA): TGTGCCAGCAGCGTAGACCCTACCCCGGGGGAGCTGTTTTTT. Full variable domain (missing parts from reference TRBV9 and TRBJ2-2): DSGVTQTPKHLITATGQRVTLRCSPRSGDLSVYWYQQSLDQGLQFLIQYYNGEERAKGNILERFSAQQFPDLHSELNLSSLELGDSALYFCASSVDPTPGELFFGEGSRLTVL.

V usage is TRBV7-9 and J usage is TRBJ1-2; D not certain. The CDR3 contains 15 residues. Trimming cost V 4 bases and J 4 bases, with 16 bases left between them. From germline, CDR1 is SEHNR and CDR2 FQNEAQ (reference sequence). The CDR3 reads CASSSSRGWGYGYTF. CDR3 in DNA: TGTGCCAGCAGCTCCTCCCGGGGTTGGGGCTATGGCTACACCTTC.

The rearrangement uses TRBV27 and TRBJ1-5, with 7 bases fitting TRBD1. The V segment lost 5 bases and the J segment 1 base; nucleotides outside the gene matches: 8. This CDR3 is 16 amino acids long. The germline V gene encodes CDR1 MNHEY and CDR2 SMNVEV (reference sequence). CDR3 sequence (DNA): TGTGCCAGCAGTCTCTACTCGGGACAGAGCAATCAGCCCCAGCATTTT. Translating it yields CASSLYSGQSNQPQHF.

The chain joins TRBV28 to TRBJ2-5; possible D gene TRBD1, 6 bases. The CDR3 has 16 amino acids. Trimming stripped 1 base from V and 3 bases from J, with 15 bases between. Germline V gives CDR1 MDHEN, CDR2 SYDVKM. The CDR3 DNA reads TGTGCCAGCAGTTTATTAGGAGGCAGGGGTAAAGAGACCCAGTACTTC. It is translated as CASSLLGGRGKETQYF.

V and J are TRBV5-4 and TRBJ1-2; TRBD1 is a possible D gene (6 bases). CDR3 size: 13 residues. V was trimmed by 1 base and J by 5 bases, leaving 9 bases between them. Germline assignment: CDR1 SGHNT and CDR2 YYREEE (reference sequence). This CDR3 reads CASSLTGMYGYTF. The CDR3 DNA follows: TGTGCCAGCAGCTTGACAGGGATGTATGGCTACACCTTC.

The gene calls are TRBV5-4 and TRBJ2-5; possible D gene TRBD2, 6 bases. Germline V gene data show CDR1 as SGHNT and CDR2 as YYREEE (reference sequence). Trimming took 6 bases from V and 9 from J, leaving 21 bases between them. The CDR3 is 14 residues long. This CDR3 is CASTPETSPGPQYF. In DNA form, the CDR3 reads TGTGCCAGCACCCCCGAGACTAGTCCAGGACCCCAGTACTTC.

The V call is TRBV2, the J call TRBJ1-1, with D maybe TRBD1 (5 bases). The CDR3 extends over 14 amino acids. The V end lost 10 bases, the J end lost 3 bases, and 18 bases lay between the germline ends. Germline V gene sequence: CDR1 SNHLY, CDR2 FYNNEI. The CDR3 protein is CATLGRSGDTEAFF. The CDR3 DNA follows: TGTGCCACCCTGGGACGGAGCGGGGACACTGAAGCTTTCTTT.

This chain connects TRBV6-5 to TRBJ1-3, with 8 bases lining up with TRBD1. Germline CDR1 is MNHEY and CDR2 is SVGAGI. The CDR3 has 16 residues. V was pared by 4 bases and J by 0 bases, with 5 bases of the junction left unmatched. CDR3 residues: CASSSGTGRSGNTIYF. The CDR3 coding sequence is TGTGCCAGCAGTTCCGGGACAGGCCGCTCTGGAAACACCATATATTTT.

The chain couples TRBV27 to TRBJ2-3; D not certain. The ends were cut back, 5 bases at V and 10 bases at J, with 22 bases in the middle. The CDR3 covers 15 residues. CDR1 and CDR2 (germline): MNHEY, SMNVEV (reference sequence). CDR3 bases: TGTGCCAGCAGTATCGCCGGCACCCTGGGTTCGTCGCAGTATTTT. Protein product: CASSIAGTLGSSQYF.

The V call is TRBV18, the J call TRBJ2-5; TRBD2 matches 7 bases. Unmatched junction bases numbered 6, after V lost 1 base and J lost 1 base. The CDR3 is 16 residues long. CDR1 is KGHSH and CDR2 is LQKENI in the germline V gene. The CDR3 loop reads CASSPQPGLLQETQYF. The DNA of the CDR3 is TGTGCCAGCTCACCACAACCGGGACTACTCCAAGAGACCCAGTACTTC.

The CDR3 region is CASSQVGHSYGYTF. Here the CDR3 DNA reads TGCGCCAGCAGCCAAGTGGGACACTCCTATGGCTACACCTTC. V gene TRBV4-1 combines with J gene TRBJ1-2; possible D gene TRBD1, 6 bases. The CDR3 covers 14 residues. V was clipped by 1 base and J by 4 bases, with 10 bases between them. In germline, CDR1 is MGHRA, CDR2 YSYEKL.

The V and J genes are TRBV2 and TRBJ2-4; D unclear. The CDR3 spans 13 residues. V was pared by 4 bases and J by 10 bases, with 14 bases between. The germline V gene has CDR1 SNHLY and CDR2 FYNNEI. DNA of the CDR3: TGTGCCAGCAGTGTAGGGCAGGCCGGGATTCAGTACTTC. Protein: CASSVGQAGIQYF.

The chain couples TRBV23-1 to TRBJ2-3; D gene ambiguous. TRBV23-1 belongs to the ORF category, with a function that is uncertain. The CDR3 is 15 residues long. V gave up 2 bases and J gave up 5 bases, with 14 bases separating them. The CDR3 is CASSQNGVRGDTQYF. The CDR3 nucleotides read TGCGCCAGCAGTCAAAATGGTGTTCGAGGAGATACGCAGTATTTT.

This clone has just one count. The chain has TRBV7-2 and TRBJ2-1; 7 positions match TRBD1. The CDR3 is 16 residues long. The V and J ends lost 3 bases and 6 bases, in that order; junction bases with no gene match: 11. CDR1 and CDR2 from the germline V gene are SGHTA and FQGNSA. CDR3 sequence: CASSFRTGQKSNEQFF. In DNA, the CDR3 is TGTGCCAGCAGCTTTAGAACGGGACAGAAGTCCAATGAGCAGTTCTTC.

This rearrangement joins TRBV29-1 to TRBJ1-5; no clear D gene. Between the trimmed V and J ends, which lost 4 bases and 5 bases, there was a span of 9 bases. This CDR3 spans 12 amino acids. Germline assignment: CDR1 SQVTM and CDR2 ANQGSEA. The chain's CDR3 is CSVAVPDQPQHF. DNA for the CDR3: TGCAGCGTTGCTGTTCCGGATCAGCCCCAGCATTTT.